The rows below give T cell receptor beta chains drawn from one sample of a study of T cells in Graves' hyperthyroidism and ophthalmopathy. MiXCR, run by TCRdb on the multiplex PCR reads, gives a single entry per CDR3 protein. The repertoire holds some 550,000 distinct CDR3 sequences, around 20% seen once, with 26% in the top ten. Sequencing was carried out using blood. Receptors were obtained from a man younger than 35 with Graves' hyperthyroidism. The CDR3 runs from the conserved cysteine through the conserved F or W. Each record gives: clone size, J gene, D gene, V gene, CDR3 DNA, CDR3 protein. The D gene is left open where the match is weak. Expanded clones get a size class; other rows say once, few or many, or leave the size out.

clone size: many; J gene: TRBJ1-1; D gene: .; V gene: TRBV12-3/TRBV12-4; CDR3 DNA: TGTGCCAGCAGCGAACGTGCGGGGTCGCGGAACACTGAAGCTTTCTTT; CDR3 protein: CASSERAGSRNTEAFF
clone size: many; J gene: TRBJ2-7; D gene: .; V gene: TRBV7-6; CDR3 DNA: TGTGCCAGCAGCTTAGCTCATCGCAGGGGAGGGAGCTACGAGCAGTACTTC; CDR3 protein: CASSLAHRRGGSYEQYF
clone size: many; J gene: TRBJ2-7; D gene: .; V gene: TRBV28; CDR3 DNA: TGTGCCAGCAGGAGGAGAAGGCGGGATATCGAATCCTACGAGCAGTACTTC; CDR3 protein: CASRRRRRDIESYEQYF
clone size: once; J gene: TRBJ1-3; D gene: .; V gene: TRBV2; CDR3 DNA: TGTGCCAGCAGTGATATCTCCGGAAACACCATATATTTT; CDR3 protein: CASSDISGNTIYF
clone size: many; J gene: TRBJ1-5; D gene: .; V gene: TRBV28; CDR3 DNA: TGTGCCAGCAGTTTACCGGGGGGGAGCAATCAGCCCCAGCATTTT; CDR3 protein: CASSLPGGSNQPQHF
clone size: few; J gene: TRBJ1-3; D gene: .; V gene: TRBV7-9; CDR3 DNA: TGTGCCAGCAAGTGGGCGGATAACTCTGGAAACACCATATATTTT; CDR3 protein: CASKWADNSGNTIYF
clone size: few; J gene: TRBJ1-2; D gene: TRBD1; V gene: TRBV20-1; CDR3 DNA: TGCAGTTCCGGACAGGGCCCTAACTATGGCTACACCTTC; CDR3 protein: CSSGQGPNYGYTF
clone size: once; J gene: TRBJ1-1; D gene: TRBD1; V gene: TRBV27; CDR3 DNA: TGTGCCAGCAGTTACTGGGACAGGGGTGAAGCTTTCTTT; CDR3 protein: CASSYWDRGEAFF
clone size: many; J gene: TRBJ1-2; D gene: .; V gene: TRBV13; CDR3 DNA: TGTGCCAGCAGCCTCGGGATCTCAGGCTACACCTTC; CDR3 protein: CASSLGISGYTF
clone size: many; J gene: TRBJ1-2; D gene: .; V gene: TRBV28; CDR3 DNA: TGTGCCAGCAGTACAGGGAGCACAGGCTATGGCTACACCTTC; CDR3 protein: CASSTGSTGYGYTF
clone size: many; J gene: TRBJ1-5; D gene: TRBD1; V gene: TRBV19; CDR3 DNA: TGTGCCAGTAGCCCGGGGACAGGGCCTATTCAGCCCCAGCATTTT; CDR3 protein: CASSPGTGPIQPQHF
clone size: many; J gene: TRBJ1-3; D gene: .; V gene: TRBV12-3/TRBV12-4; CDR3 DNA: TGTGCCAGCAGCTTTAGCCAGAGCGCTGGAAACACCATATATTTT; CDR3 protein: CASSFSQSAGNTIYF
clone size: many; J gene: TRBJ1-1; D gene: TRBD1; V gene: TRBV11-1; CDR3 DNA: TGTGCCAGCAGCAACCGGGACAGGGGGCCAAGCACTGAAGCTTTCTTT; CDR3 protein: CASSNRDRGPSTEAFF
clone size: many; J gene: TRBJ1-5; D gene: TRBD1; V gene: TRBV6-5; CDR3 DNA: TGTGCCAGCACCGGACAGGGCCTGAGCAATCAGCCCCAGCATTTT; CDR3 protein: CASTGQGLSNQPQHF
clone size: once; J gene: TRBJ1-5; D gene: .; V gene: TRBV12-3/TRBV12-4; CDR3 DNA: TGTGCCAGCAGTCCAGGGATCCCCCCGCCCCAGCATTTT; CDR3 protein: CASSPGIPPPQHF
clone size: many; J gene: TRBJ1-1; D gene: .; V gene: TRBV6-1; CDR3 DNA: TGTGCCAGCAGTCCACCGGGGGAGAACACTGAAGCTTTCTTT; CDR3 protein: CASSPPGENTEAFF
clone size: few; J gene: TRBJ1-5; D gene: TRBD1; V gene: TRBV9; CDR3 DNA: TGTGCCAGCAGCCGGGACAGGGGGGGTCAGCCCCAGCATTTT; CDR3 protein: CASSRDRGGQPQHF
clone size: many; J gene: TRBJ1-2; D gene: .; V gene: TRBV20-1; CDR3 DNA: TGCAGTGCTACCGGGGGTGACTATGGCTACACCTTC; CDR3 protein: CSATGGDYGYTF
clone size: .; J gene: TRBJ1-1; D gene: TRBD1; V gene: TRBV12-3/TRBV12-4; CDR3 DNA: TGTGCCAGCAGTTGGGGACAGGGACTGAACACTGAAGCTTTCTTT; CDR3 protein: CASSWGQGLNTEAFF
clone size: few; J gene: TRBJ1-1; D gene: .; V gene: TRBV5-1; CDR3 DNA: TGCGCCAGCAGCTTCTGGGCCCTTCCTACCTACACTGAAGCTTTCTTT; CDR3 protein: CASSFWALPTYTEAFF
clone size: .; J gene: TRBJ2-2; D gene: .; V gene: TRBV7-9; CDR3 DNA: TGTGCCAGCAGGACCGGGGAGCTGTTTTTT; CDR3 protein: CASRTGELFF
clone size: few; J gene: TRBJ2-1; D gene: TRBD1; V gene: TRBV12-3/TRBV12-4; CDR3 DNA: TGTGCCAGCAGATACCGACAGGGCAACCATGACAATGAGCAGTTCTTC; CDR3 protein: CASRYRQGNHDNEQFF
clone size: .; J gene: TRBJ2-2; D gene: .; V gene: TRBV6-2/TRBV6-3; CDR3 DNA: TGTGTCAGCAGCCCCCTACTAGGAACCGGGGAGCTGTTTTTT; CDR3 protein: CVSSPLLGTGELFF
clone size: many; J gene: TRBJ2-5; D gene: .; V gene: TRBV29-1; CDR3 DNA: TGCAGCGTTACCCCAGGCAACGAACAAGAGACCCAGTACTTC; CDR3 protein: CSVTPGNEQETQYF
clone size: many; J gene: TRBJ2-7; D gene: TRBD1; V gene: TRBV5-1; CDR3 DNA: TGCGCCAGCAGCTCGGGACAGGGGGCAATTTACGAGCAGTACTTC; CDR3 protein: CASSSGQGAIYEQYF
clone size: many; J gene: TRBJ1-1; D gene: TRBD1; V gene: TRBV9; CDR3 DNA: TGTGCCAGCAGCGGGACAGGAGGGGCTTTCTTT; CDR3 protein: CASSGTGGAFF
clone size: many; J gene: TRBJ1-2; D gene: .; V gene: TRBV6-1; CDR3 DNA: TGTGCCAGCAGTGAAAGGGACTATGGCTACACCTTC; CDR3 protein: CASSERDYGYTF
clone size: few; J gene: TRBJ1-6; D gene: .; V gene: TRBV7-8; CDR3 DNA: TGTGCCAGCAGCTTAGTGGGGGCGCACTTTAATTCACCCCTCCACTTT; CDR3 protein: CASSLVGAHFNSPLHF
clone size: few; J gene: TRBJ2-5; D gene: TRBD1; V gene: TRBV7-8; CDR3 DNA: TGTGCCAGCAGCTTCGGACAGGGAGAGGAGACCCAGTACTTC; CDR3 protein: CASSFGQGEETQYF
clone size: few; J gene: TRBJ1-1; D gene: .; V gene: TRBV11-2; CDR3 DNA: TGTGCCAGCAGCTTAGGAATGGGTACTGAAGCTTTCTTT; CDR3 protein: CASSLGMGTEAFF
clone size: few; J gene: TRBJ1-3; D gene: .; V gene: TRBV12-3/TRBV12-4; CDR3 DNA: TGTGCCAGCAGTTTTAGGGATCCTGGAAACACCATATATTTT; CDR3 protein: CASSFRDPGNTIYF
clone size: .; J gene: TRBJ2-3; D gene: .; V gene: TRBV19; CDR3 DNA: TGTGCCAGTAGGGCCGAGGGAGTGGGCACAGATACGCAGTATTTT; CDR3 protein: CASRAEGVGTDTQYF
clone size: many; J gene: TRBJ1-1; D gene: .; V gene: TRBV11-2; CDR3 DNA: TGTGCCAGCAGCTTAGGTGGGGAAAGAGGGCGGCTAGGAGCTTTCTTT; CDR3 protein: CASSLGGERGRLGAFF
clone size: .; J gene: TRBJ1-5; D gene: .; V gene: TRBV20-1; CDR3 DNA: TGCAGTGCTAACATACCTCAGGGGATCGGGCAGCCCCAGCATTTT; CDR3 protein: CSANIPQGIGQPQHF
clone size: many; J gene: TRBJ1-1; D gene: .; V gene: TRBV28; CDR3 DNA: TGTGCCAGCGCCTCGCCGGGAAAAGCTTTCTTT; CDR3 protein: CASASPGKAFF
clone size: many; J gene: TRBJ2-5; D gene: .; V gene: TRBV2; CDR3 DNA: TGTGCCAGCAGGGTAGGACCCAGATACTCTCAAGAGACCCAGTACTTC; CDR3 protein: CASRVGPRYSQETQYF
clone size: many; J gene: TRBJ1-5; D gene: .; V gene: TRBV28; CDR3 DNA: TGTGCCAGCAGTTTATGGTGGGTCCAGCCCCAGCATTTT; CDR3 protein: CASSLWWVQPQHF
clone size: many; J gene: TRBJ2-2; D gene: .; V gene: TRBV28; CDR3 DNA: TGTGCCAGCAGTTCCATCCCAGACGGGGAGCTGTTTTTT; CDR3 protein: CASSSIPDGELFF
clone size: many; J gene: TRBJ1-1; D gene: .; V gene: TRBV18; CDR3 DNA: TGTGCCAGCTCACCAGTGCTCACTGAAGCTTTCTTT; CDR3 protein: CASSPVLTEAFF
clone size: few; J gene: TRBJ1-1; D gene: TRBD1; V gene: TRBV3-1; CDR3 DNA: TGTGCCAGCAGCCCTCAGACGACAGGGGGAGGATTAAGGGCTTTCTTT; CDR3 protein: CASSPQTTGGGLRAFF
clone size: many; J gene: TRBJ1-1; D gene: TRBD1; V gene: TRBV10-3; CDR3 DNA: TGTGCCATCAGTGAAAGACAGGGGAAGACTGAAGCTTTCTTT; CDR3 protein: CAISERQGKTEAFF
clone size: few; J gene: TRBJ2-6; D gene: .; V gene: TRBV7-6; CDR3 DNA: TGTGCCAGCAGCTTAGGGGGGCTCGGGGCCAACGTCCTGACTTTC; CDR3 protein: CASSLGGLGANVLTF
clone size: .; J gene: TRBJ1-1; D gene: .; V gene: TRBV12-3/TRBV12-4; CDR3 DNA: TGTGCCAGCGGTTTGGGGAGGGGCACTGAAGCTTTCTTT; CDR3 protein: CASGLGRGTEAFF
clone size: many; J gene: TRBJ2-7; D gene: .; V gene: TRBV13; CDR3 DNA: TGTGCCAGCAGCACGCGGATTGACGGCTCCTACGAGCAGTACTTC; CDR3 protein: CASSTRIDGSYEQYF
clone size: .; J gene: TRBJ2-7; D gene: TRBD1; V gene: TRBV12-3/TRBV12-4; CDR3 DNA: TGTGCCAGCAGTTCTACCGGGACAGGGGACACCTACGAGCAGTACTTC; CDR3 protein: CASSSTGTGDTYEQYF
clone size: .; J gene: TRBJ1-1; D gene: .; V gene: TRBV6-5; CDR3 DNA: TGTGCCAGCAGTTACTCAGAACTCGGAAGAACTGAAGCTTTCTTT; CDR3 protein: CASSYSELGRTEAFF
clone size: many; J gene: TRBJ1-5; D gene: .; V gene: TRBV6-1; CDR3 DNA: TGTGCCAGCAGTGAGTATATAGCATGGAATCAGCCCCAGCATTTT; CDR3 protein: CASSEYIAWNQPQHF
clone size: many; J gene: TRBJ1-1; D gene: .; V gene: TRBV19; CDR3 DNA: TGTGCCAGTAGTTCAGGCGGGGTCTTGAACACTGAAGCTTTCTTT; CDR3 protein: CASSSGGVLNTEAFF
clone size: many; J gene: TRBJ1-1; D gene: .; V gene: TRBV20-1; CDR3 DNA: TGCAGTGCTAGTGGGCCGACTGGATTCATCACTGAAGCTTTCTTT; CDR3 protein: CSASGPTGFITEAFF
clone size: many; J gene: TRBJ1-5; D gene: TRBD1; V gene: TRBV12-3/TRBV12-4; CDR3 DNA: TGTGCCAGCAGTTCCTGGACAGGGGGCTCCTATGTGGAGCCCCAGCATTTT; CDR3 protein: CASSSWTGGSYVEPQHF
clone size: .; J gene: TRBJ2-7; D gene: .; V gene: TRBV20-1; CDR3 DNA: TGCAGTGCTAGAGAGGCCGGCACAGCCTACGAGCAGTACTTC; CDR3 protein: CSAREAGTAYEQYF
clone size: many; J gene: TRBJ2-7; D gene: .; V gene: TRBV5-1; CDR3 DNA: TGCGCCAGCAGCTTGGGGATGTACTACGAGCAGTACTTC; CDR3 protein: CASSLGMYYEQYF
clone size: many; J gene: TRBJ2-5; D gene: .; V gene: TRBV7-8; CDR3 DNA: TGTGCCAGCAGCTTATATGGTCGGCCTCCGCTCCAAGAGACCCAGTACTTC; CDR3 protein: CASSLYGRPPLQETQYF
clone size: .; J gene: TRBJ2-5; D gene: .; V gene: TRBV7-2; CDR3 DNA: TGTGCCAGCAGGCTAAGGGATAGGGGACCCAGGGAGACCCAGTACTTC; CDR3 protein: CASRLRDRGPRETQYF
clone size: many; J gene: TRBJ1-1; D gene: .; V gene: TRBV12-3/TRBV12-4; CDR3 DNA: TGTGCCAGCAGTTTAAGCCTCAGGGGAGCTGAAGCTTTCTTT; CDR3 protein: CASSLSLRGAEAFF
clone size: .; J gene: TRBJ2-4; D gene: TRBD1; V gene: TRBV20-1; CDR3 DNA: TGCAGTGCTAGACCCCCCGGGACAGGGGGACGTGGCAAAAACATTCAGTACTTC; CDR3 protein: CSARPPGTGGRGKNIQYF
clone size: many; J gene: TRBJ1-5; D gene: .; V gene: TRBV12-5; CDR3 DNA: TGTGCTAGTGGTTTGACACCCGACGGGAAAAATCAGCCCCAGCATTTT; CDR3 protein: CASGLTPDGKNQPQHF